The 26 T cell receptor beta chains listed next were all sequenced from one sample in a study of identical twins. MiXCR was run by TCRdb on the 5' RACE reads, yielding one entry per CDR3 protein. This sample has 1.5 million or so distinct CDR3 sequences, with about 31% found just once. The sample consisted of cord blood. Receptors originate from a newborn girl in good health.

The chain couples TRBV20-1 to TRBJ2-7; possibly TRBD2 for D (6 bases). Germline CDR1 is DFQATT and CDR2 is SNEGSKA (reference sequence). Between the trimmed V and J ends, which lost 5 bases and 2 bases, there was a span of 13 bases. The CDR3 totals 13 residues. This chain's CDR3 is CSAAGTGTYEQYF. The CDR3 nucleotides read TGCAGTGCTGCCGGGACTGGAACCTACGAGCAGTACTTC.

The chain joins TRBV12-5 to TRBJ1-2, with D uncertain. From germline, CDR1 is LGHNT and CDR2 FRNRAP. The V end was cut by 2 bases, the J end by 6 bases, with 13 bases between. This CDR3 spans 14 amino acids. The CDR3 here is CASGLQDQNDGYTF. The CDR3 DNA is TGTGCTAGTGGTTTGCAGGACCAGAACGATGGCTACACCTTC.

This clonotype has more than one count but fewer than ten. The CDR3 nucleotides read TGTGCCAGCAGCCCCCAGGGACTAGTCACAGATACGCAGTATTTT. This translates into CASSPQGLVTDTQYF. The chain joins TRBV7-2 to TRBJ2-3; 8 nucleotides match TRBD2. The V segment lost 5 bases and the J segment 2 bases; nucleotides outside the gene matches: 6. Germline CDR1 and CDR2: SGHTA and FQGNSA. This CDR3 region has 15 residues. The full variable domain, with the rest looked up from reference TRBV7-2 and TRBJ2-3, is GAGVSQSPSNKVTEKGKDVELRCDPISGHTALYWYRQSLGQGLEFLIYFQGNSAPDKSGLPSDRFSAERTGGSVSTLTIQRTQQEDSAVYLCASSPQGLVTDTQYFGPGTRLTVL.

This clonotype has more than one count but fewer than ten. This sequence joins TRBV20-1 and TRBJ2-3, with a weak D call TRBD2 (6 bases). Germline lookup yields CDR1 DFQATT and CDR2 SNEGSKA (reference sequence). The length of the CDR3 is 14 residues. Trimming cost V 3 bases and J 3 bases, with 13 bases left between them. The CDR3 reads CSARIRERTDTQYF. The DNA for the CDR3 is TGCAGTGCTAGGATTCGGGAGCGGACAGATACGCAGTATTTT.

The J gene is TRBJ2-1, the V gene TRBV20-1; 9 nucleotides agree with TRBD1. The germline V gene encodes CDR1 DFQATT and CDR2 SNEGSKA (reference sequence). V gave up 4 bases and J gave up 4 bases; unmatched junction bases: 5. The CDR3 is 14 residues long. The CDR3 DNA follows: TGCAGTGCTAAACGGACAGGGGTTTACAATGAGCAGTTCTTC. It translates to CSAKRTGVYNEQFF.

V gene TRBV12-3 or TRBV12-4 combines with J gene TRBJ2-3, with TRBD2 identical over 9 bases. V trimming: 4 bases; J trimming: 1 base; junction bases outside the gene matches: 6. This CDR3 spans 16 amino acids. CDR3 region: CASSWREGPCTDTQYF. In nucleotides, the CDR3 is TGTGCCAGCAGTTGGCGGGAGGGCCCGTGCACAGATACGCAGTATTTT.

This clonotype was counted only a few times. The genes are TRBV6-2 or TRBV6-3 and TRBJ2-7, with 9 bases that match TRBD2. V gave up 6 bases and J gave up 0 bases; unmatched junction bases: 3. CDR3 length: 14 amino acids. Germline V CDR1 and CDR2: MNHEY, SVGEGT. CDR3 DNA: TGTGCCAGCAGGAAGCGGGGGGCCTCCTACGAGCAGTACTTC. It yields the protein CASRKRGASYEQYF.

The chain is built from TRBV20-1 and TRBJ2-7; 13 nucleotides agree with TRBD2. With 4 bases clipped from V and 4 bases from J, the junction kept 7 bases outside the gene matches. This CDR3 is built from 15 residues. Germline loops: CDR1 DFQATT, CDR2 SNEGSKA (reference sequence). The CDR3 DNA reads TGCAGTGCTACTCGGACTAGCGGGGGAGTTTACGAGCAGTACTTC. This gives the protein CSATRTSGGVYEQYF.

The chain joins TRBV4-1 to TRBJ2-1, with D hard to call. Between the trimmed V and J ends, which lost 1 base and 14 bases, there was a span of 15 bases. The CDR3 is 13 amino acids. Germline CDR1 MGHRA, CDR2 YSYEKL. CDR3 protein: CASSQGLLGWKFF. CDR3 DNA: TGCGCCAGCAGCCAAGGCCTTCTAGGGTGGAAGTTCTTC.

As for this clonotype: Compared with germline, one end of the junction differs, possibly owing to a read error. The chain employs TRBV2 and TRBJ1-2; tentative D call: TRBD1 (6 bases). CDR1 SNHLY and CDR2 FYNNEI come from the germline V gene. This CDR3 region has 14 residues. CDR3 residues: CTSSEQGGGYGYTF. For the CDR3, the DNA is TGTACCAGCAGTGAACAGGGCGGTGGCTATGGCTACACCTTC.

There are a few counts of this clonotype. This chain links TRBV6-5 with TRBJ1-4, with 9 bases aligning to TRBD1. The CDR3 length is 15 residues. Germline V lookup: CDR1 MNHEY, CDR2 SVGAGI. Germline trimming cut 5 bases from V and 8 bases from J; bases unmatched to any gene: 9. The CDR3 loop is CASSRRDRVKEKLFF. In DNA, the CDR3 is TGTGCCAGCAGTCGCCGGGACAGGGTTAAGGAAAAACTGTTTTTT.

The chain links TRBV12-3 or TRBV12-4 to TRBJ2-5, with D unclear. The CDR3 covers 14 residues. V dropped 4 bases and J dropped 1 base, with 10 bases sitting between them. The DNA for the CDR3 is TGTGCCAGCAGTTCCTTCCGTGCCCAAGAGACCCAGTACTTC. Protein product: CASSSFRAQETQYF.

CDR3 sequence reads: CASSQDAGTSYNEQFF. For the CDR3, the DNA is TGTGCCAGCAGCCAAGATGCGGGAACCTCCTACAATGAGCAGTTCTTC. The genes are TRBV4-2 and TRBJ2-1; maybe TRBD2 (6 bases). CDR3 size: 16 residues. Germline V lookup: CDR1 LGHNA, CDR2 YNFKEQ. Trimming took 0 bases from V and 0 from J, leaving 9 bases between them.

The chain joins TRBV6-1 to TRBJ1-2, with unresolved D. This CDR3 is built from 16 residues. Deletions cut 2 bases from V and 3 bases from J, with 16 bases between. The germline V gene encodes CDR1 MNHNS and CDR2 SASEGT. The CDR3 DNA is TGTGCCAGCAGTGAAAGGGCTAGTCGGGTCCACTATGGCTACACCTTC. As protein: CASSERASRVHYGYTF.

A few counts support this clonotype. The V gene is TRBV7-2, the J gene TRBJ2-1, with TRBD1 identical over 7 bases. The CDR3 runs to 14 residues. J gave up 5 bases and V 5 bases, and 6 bases lay outside the gene matches. The germline gives CDR1 SGHTA, CDR2 FQGNSA. CDR3 DNA: TGTGCCAGCAGCCGAGGGACAGCCAACAATGAGCAGTTCTTC. Residues: CASSRGTANNEQFF.

This chain uses TRBV11-1 with TRBJ2-3; D may match TRBD1 or TRBD2 (5 bases each). The germline V and J ends were trimmed by 5 bases and 4 bases, with 22 bases remaining between them. Germline V gene data show CDR1 as SGHAT and CDR2 as FQDESV (reference sequence). The CDR3 extends over 17 amino acids. The CDR3 DNA reads TGTGCCAGCAGCCATCAGTTTGGGCAGGGAGAAGCAGATACGCAGTATTTT. It yields the protein CASSHQFGQGEADTQYF.

This clonotype has more than one count but fewer than ten. The chain links TRBV2 to TRBJ2-7; D possibly corresponds to TRBD1 (5 bases). V lost 3 bases and J lost 2, with 14 bases in between. The V gene's germline CDR1 is SNHLY and CDR2 FYNNEI. This CDR3 has 15 residues. The CDR3 sequence is CASSDNPGHPYEQYF. CDR3 coding DNA: TGTGCCAGCAGTGACAATCCCGGACACCCCTACGAGCAGTACTTC.

This chain connects TRBV4-2 to TRBJ2-1; 11 bases agree with TRBD2. The CDR3 totals 21 residues. V lost 0 bases to trimming and J lost 3 bases; unmatched junction nucleotides: 16. CDR1 LGHNA and CDR2 YNFKEQ come from the germline V gene. CDR3 in DNA: TGTGCCAGCAGCCAAGATGGAGGTAGCGGGAGGGCCGATAGCTACTACAATGAGCAGTTCTTC. It is translated as CASSQDGGSGRADSYYNEQFF.

The sample holds a few counts of this clonotype. In DNA, the CDR3 is TGTGCCACCCCTTCGCCCTCCTACGAGCAGTACTTC. Translated, it gives CATPSPSYEQYF. The rearrangement uses TRBV6-2 or TRBV6-3 and TRBJ2-7; D is unresolved. Trimming shortened V by 10 bases and J by 0 bases, and 10 bases separated the two germline ends. Looked up from germline, CDR1 is MNHEY and CDR2 is SVGEGT. The CDR3 is made up of 12 amino acids.

J is TRBJ2-3 and V is TRBV27, with D possibly TRBD2 on 5 matching bases. V lost 4 bases and J lost 2, with 13 bases in between. This CDR3 spans 15 amino acids. Germline V gene lookup returns CDR1 MNHEY and CDR2 SMNVEV (reference sequence). The CDR3 is CASSSPGWDTDTQYF. In DNA, the CDR3 is TGTGCCAGCAGTTCCCCGGGATGGGACACAGATACGCAGTATTTT.

The table lists this clonotype with a few counts. V is TRBV6-5 and J is TRBJ1-2, with D perhaps TRBD1 (6 bases). Germline V gene sequence: CDR1 MNHEY, CDR2 SVGAGI. The CDR3 spans 13 residues. V was clipped by 8 bases and J by 4 bases, with 14 bases between them. The CDR3 protein is CASRLRGGYGYTF. The CDR3 DNA reads TGTGCCAGCCGATTACGAGGGGGCTATGGCTACACCTTC.

This clonotype was recorded at least ten times. V is TRBV5-1 and J is TRBJ2-1; the D gene is possibly TRBD1 (5 bases). V lost 0 bases to trimming and J lost 8 bases, with 6 bases between them. The germline gives CDR1 SGHRS, CDR2 YFSETQ. The CDR3 consists of 12 residues. CDR3 protein: CASSLEGDEQFF. The CDR3 DNA follows: TGCGCCAGCAGCTTGGAAGGGGATGAGCAGTTCTTC.

The chain joins TRBV4-2 to TRBJ2-1; the D is unclear. The CDR3 has 13 residues. The V end lost 2 bases, the J end lost 5 bases, and 7 bases lay between the germline ends. Per germline, CDR1 LGHNA and CDR2 YNFKEQ. For the CDR3, the DNA is TGTGCCAGCAGCCAAACACAGAACAATGAGCAGTTCTTC. It is translated as CASSQTQNNEQFF.

This clonotype was detected only a few times. One end of the junction fails to match germline, which may point to a read error. V and J are TRBV18 and TRBJ2-3; 15 nucleotides agree with TRBD2. Germline lookup yields CDR1 KGHSH and CDR2 LQKENI. The CDR3 consists of 20 residues. The CDR3 DNA reads TGTGCCAGCCCACCCAAACTCGGGACTAGCGGGGGGCATAGCACAGATACGCAGTATTTT. As protein: CASPPKLGTSGGHSTDTQYF.

The chain links TRBV4-1 to TRBJ2-3; TRBD2 aligns across 13 bases. CDR1 is MGHRA, CDR2 YSYEKL, per germline. J lost 2 bases, V lost 0 bases, and 5 bases had no gene match. The length of the CDR3 is 18 residues. The CDR3: CASSQDLLAGGHTDTQYF. CDR3 DNA: TGCGCCAGCAGCCAAGATCTACTAGCGGGGGGGCACACAGATACGCAGTATTTT.

V and J are TRBV6-5 and TRBJ2-3, with D possibly being TRBD1 or TRBD2 (5 bases each). Trimming stripped 6 bases from V and 0 bases from J, with 13 bases between. Germline V gives CDR1 MNHEY, CDR2 SVGAGI. The CDR3 loop spans 15 amino acids. The CDR3 is CASSVSGRSTDTQYF. The CDR3 DNA reads as TGTGCCAGCAGCGTATCGGGACGCAGCACAGATACGCAGTATTTT.